The rows below give T cell receptor beta chains drawn from one sample of a study of cytomegalovirus exposure and HLA in healthy donors. TCRdb's table, derived via immunoSEQ multiplex PCR, lists solely in-frame clones and lacks some. This sample has 95,000 to 150,000 clones; 75% to 90% occur once, and the top ten carry more than 2%. Sequenced input: PBMCs. Source of these receptors: a man aged 25 to 40 in good health and CMV-seronegative. The CDR3 runs from the conserved cysteine through the conserved F or W. The order of the fields is clone size, V gene, D gene, J gene, CDR3 DNA, CDR3 protein. The D gene is left open where the match is weak. Size values are once, few and many counts, or a class for expanded clones, and some rows have none.

>-|TRBV4-3|-|TRBJ2-1
TGCGCCAGCAGCCAAGATACAACCGGGGTTAGGGCGTCGCGGAATGAGCAGTTCTTC
CASSQDTTGVRASRNEQFF
>-|TRBV7-6|TRBD1|TRBJ1-1
TGTGCCAGCAGCTTAGGACAGGGGGCGGGCACTGAAGCTTTCTTT
CASSLGQGAGTEAFF
>-|TRBV27|TRBD2|TRBJ2-7
TGTGCCAGCAGTTTGGGTTCGGGGGGGTTGGGGTACGAGCAGTACTTC
CASSLGSGGLGYEQYF
>few|TRBV5-4|-|TRBJ2-6
TGTGCCAGCAGCTTGGGACTGTCTGGGGCCAACGTCCTGACTTTC
CASSLGLSGANVLTF
>-|TRBV7-8|-|TRBJ2-3
TGTGCCAGCAGCCACCGGGTGGCAGGGAACACAGATACGCAGTATTTT
CASSHRVAGNTDTQYF
>-|TRBV29-1|TRBD1|TRBJ2-7
TGCAGCGTGTGGGGCGGACAGGGGGCGGATGAGCAGTACTTC
CSVWGGQGADEQYF
>-|TRBV30|-|TRBJ1-1
TGTGCCTGGAGCGCCTGGGGCGGAAGATCGAACACTGAAGCTTTCTTT
CAWSAWGGRSNTEAFF
>-|TRBV5-6|-|TRBJ1-3
TGTGCCAGCAGCCCCCCTTCCGGTGGAGACACCATATATTTT
CASSPPSGGDTIYF
>-|TRBV19|-|TRBJ2-3
TGTGCCAGCAGGTACGACGGAAGCACAGATACGCAGTATTTT
CASRYDGSTDTQYF
>-|TRBV11-2|TRBD1|TRBJ1-4
TGTGCCAGCAGCCCGGGACAGGGATATGAAAAACTGTTTTTT
CASSPGQGYEKLFF
>-|TRBV28|-|TRBJ1-2
TGTGCCAGCGGAAACAGGGAATTCTTCTATGGCTACACCTTC
CASGNREFFYGYTF
>-|TRBV5-1|-|TRBJ1-1
TGCGCCAGCAGCTTGAGCAGGGGTGAAGCTTTCTTT
CASSLSRGEAFF
>-|TRBV4-1|-|TRBJ1-3
TGCGCCAGCAGCCAAGATCCCAGCTCTGGAAACACCATATATTTT
CASSQDPSSGNTIYF
>-|TRBV6-1|TRBD1|TRBJ1-5
TGTGCCAGCCGACAGGGGCGCTATAGCAATCAGCCCCAGCATTTT
CASRQGRYSNQPQHF
>-|TRBV5-1|-|TRBJ1-4
TGCGCCAGCACCTTCCGGGAGGGACCACCCCTTAATGAAAAACTGTTTTTT
CASTFREGPPLNEKLFF
>-|TRBV28|TRBD1|TRBJ2-1
TGTGCCAGCAGTTTAATCGGGACAGGGAGATTCTCCTACAATGAGCAGTTCTTC
CASSLIGTGRFSYNEQFF
>-|TRBV6-6|TRBD1|TRBJ1-2
TGTGCCAGCAGGGACAGGTTCTATGGCTACACCTTC
CASRDRFYGYTF
>-|TRBV6-5|TRBD1|TRBJ1-1
TGTGCCAGCAGTTCATCGGACAGGGCGGGTGAAGCTTTCTTT
CASSSSDRAGEAFF
>-|TRBV7-9|TRBD2|TRBJ2-1
TGTGCCAGCAGCTTAAGGTCTAGCGGCTACAATGAGCAGTTCTTC
CASSLRSSGYNEQFF
>once|TRBV4-3|-|TRBJ1-5
TGCGCCAGCAGCCAAGATCGGCAGGGGTACAATCAGCCCCAGCATTTT
CASSQDRQGYNQPQHF
>-|TRBV9|-|TRBJ1-1
TGTGCCAGCAGCCCTTGGGGAGTGAACCCTGAAGCTTTCTTT
CASSPWGVNPEAFF
>few|TRBV7-2|TRBD1|TRBJ2-7
TGTGCCAGCAGCTCTGAAATGGACAGGGGGTTCCCCTACGAGCAGTACTTC
CASSSEMDRGFPYEQYF
>-|TRBV29-1|-|TRBJ1-1
TGCAGCGTTACACCGTCTCGAAGGGGCACTGAAGCTTTCTTT
CSVTPSRRGTEAFF
>-|TRBV5-6|TRBD1|TRBJ1-5
TGTGCCAGCAGCTTTATGAGGACAGGGGATCAGCCCCAGCATTTT
CASSFMRTGDQPQHF
>-|TRBV27|-|TRBJ1-1
TGTGCCAGCAGGGCGGGGGTCGAGGCGCGAACTGAAGCTTTCTTT
CASRAGVEARTEAFF
>-|TRBV7-9|TRBD1|TRBJ2-6
TGTGCCAGCAGCTTCCGGGACAGGGCCCTCTCTGGGGCCAACGGCCTGACTTTC
CASSFRDRALSGANGLTF
>few|TRBV7-2|TRBD2|TRBJ2-4
TGTGCCAGCACCCAAGGAGGGACTAGCGGGGTAGCCAAAAACATTCAGTACTTC
CASTQGGTSGVAKNIQYF
>-|TRBV5-1|TRBD1|TRBJ2-7
TGCGCCAGCAGCTTGGCCGAGGGGGCGGGCGAGCAGTACTTC
CASSLAEGAGEQYF
>once|TRBV9|-|TRBJ1-2
TGTGCCAGCAGCGCGGCGCAGGGGCGCGGGAACTATGGCTACACCTTC
CASSAAQGRGNYGYTF
>-|TRBV29-1|TRBD2|TRBJ2-3
TGCAGCTCTGGGACTAGCGGGGCGATGGATACGCAGTATTTT
CSSGTSGAMDTQYF
>-|TRBV4-1|-|TRBJ2-7
TGCGCCAGCAGCCACGAGACATTAGGCAGCGAGCAGTACTTC
CASSHETLGSEQYF
>-|TRBV13|TRBD2|TRBJ2-3
TGTGCCAGCAGCTCGCTAGCGGTTAGGGCAGATACGCAGTATTTT
CASSSLAVRADTQYF
>-|TRBV30|-|TRBJ2-3
TGTGCCTGGAGTTCGGACACTAGCACAGATACGCAGTATTTT
CAWSSDTSTDTQYF